This TCR beta chain was identified in a study of blood T cells in healthy people across ages. Then a second PCR, running roughly 7 to 11 cycles, was carried out with a sample-barcoded 5' primer and a J-beta primer mix. TCRdb analysed the 5' RACE reads with MiXCR anew, one entry per CDR3 protein. Of around 870,000 distinct CDR3 sequences listed, more than 25% are singletons. This clonotype was obtained from a woman of 80 years or more in good health. Sequenced: blood.

CDR3 nucleotides: TGTGCCTGCGGTTTAACAGGGGCCTCTAACTATGGCTACACCTTC. This codes for CACGLTGASNYGYTF. The rearrangement links TRBV12-3 or TRBV12-4 to TRBJ1-2, with 7 nucleotides matching TRBD1. Losses at the gene ends were 11 bases for V and 0 bases for J; bases not matched to a gene: 12. This CDR3 region has 15 residues.